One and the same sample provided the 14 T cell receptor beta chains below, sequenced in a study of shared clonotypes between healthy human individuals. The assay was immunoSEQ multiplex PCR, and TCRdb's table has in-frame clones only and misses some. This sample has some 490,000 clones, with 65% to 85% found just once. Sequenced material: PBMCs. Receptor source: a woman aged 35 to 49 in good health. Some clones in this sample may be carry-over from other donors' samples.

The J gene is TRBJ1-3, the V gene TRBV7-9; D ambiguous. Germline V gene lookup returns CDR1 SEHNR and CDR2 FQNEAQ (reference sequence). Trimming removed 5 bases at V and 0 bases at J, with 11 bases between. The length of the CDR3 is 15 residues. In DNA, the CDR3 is TGTGCCAGCAGCCCTGGAATGTACTCTGGAAACACCATATATTTT. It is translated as CASSPGMYSGNTIYF.

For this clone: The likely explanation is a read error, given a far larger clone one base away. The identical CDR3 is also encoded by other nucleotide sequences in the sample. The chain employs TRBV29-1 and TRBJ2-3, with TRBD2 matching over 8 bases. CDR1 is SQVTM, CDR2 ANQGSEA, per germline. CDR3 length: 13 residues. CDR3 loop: CSVGGRKTDTQYF. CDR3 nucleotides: TGTAGCGTGGGCGGGAGGAAGACAGATACGCAGTATTTT.

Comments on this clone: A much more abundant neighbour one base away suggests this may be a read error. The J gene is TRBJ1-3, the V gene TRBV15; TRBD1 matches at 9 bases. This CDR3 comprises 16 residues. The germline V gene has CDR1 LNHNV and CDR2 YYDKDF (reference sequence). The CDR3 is CATSRDRGFSGNTTYF. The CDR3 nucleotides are TGTGCCACCAGCAGGGACAGGGGATTCTCTGGAAACACCACATATTTT.

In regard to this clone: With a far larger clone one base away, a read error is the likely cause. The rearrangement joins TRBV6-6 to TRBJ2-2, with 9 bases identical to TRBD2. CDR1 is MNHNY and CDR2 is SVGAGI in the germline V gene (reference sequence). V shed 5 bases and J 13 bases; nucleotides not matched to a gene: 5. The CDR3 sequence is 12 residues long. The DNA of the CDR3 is TGTGCCAGCAGTAGCGGGGGGCCATGGCTGTTTTTT. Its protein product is CASSSGGPWLFF.

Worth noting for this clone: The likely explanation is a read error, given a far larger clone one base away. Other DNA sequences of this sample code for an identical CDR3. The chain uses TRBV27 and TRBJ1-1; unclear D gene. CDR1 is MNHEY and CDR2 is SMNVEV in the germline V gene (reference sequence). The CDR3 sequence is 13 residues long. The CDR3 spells CASSFLGFTEAFF. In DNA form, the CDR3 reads TGTGCCAGTAGTTTTCTGGGATTCACTGAAGCTTTCTTT.

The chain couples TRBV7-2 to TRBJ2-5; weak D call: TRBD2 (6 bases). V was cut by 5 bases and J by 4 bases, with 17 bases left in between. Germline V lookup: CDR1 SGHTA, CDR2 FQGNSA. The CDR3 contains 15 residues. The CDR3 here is CASSPQTRRGETQYF. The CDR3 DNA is TGTGCCAGCAGCCCCCAGACTAGGAGAGGAGAGACCCAGTACTTC.

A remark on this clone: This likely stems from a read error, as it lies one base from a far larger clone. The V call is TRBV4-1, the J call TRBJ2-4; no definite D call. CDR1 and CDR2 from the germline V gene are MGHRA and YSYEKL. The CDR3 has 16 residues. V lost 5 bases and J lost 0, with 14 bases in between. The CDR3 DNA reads TGCGCCAGCAGCAAAGGGTTCACGCTAGCCAAAAACATTCAGTACTTC. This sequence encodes CASSKGFTLAKNIQYF.

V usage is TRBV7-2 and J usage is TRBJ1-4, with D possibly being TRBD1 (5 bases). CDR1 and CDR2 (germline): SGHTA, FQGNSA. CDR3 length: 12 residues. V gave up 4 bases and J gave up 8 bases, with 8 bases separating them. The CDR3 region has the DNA TGTGCCAGCAGCTCCGAGGGGGAAAAACTGTTTTTT. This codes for CASSSEGEKLFF.

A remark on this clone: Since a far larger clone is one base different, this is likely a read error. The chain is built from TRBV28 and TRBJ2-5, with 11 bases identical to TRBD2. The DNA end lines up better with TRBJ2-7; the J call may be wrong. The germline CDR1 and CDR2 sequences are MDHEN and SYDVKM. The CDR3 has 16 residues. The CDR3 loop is CASIGSGRASYYEQYF. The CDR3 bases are TGTGCCAGCATAGGTAGCGGGAGGGCGAGCTACTACGAGCAGTACTTC.

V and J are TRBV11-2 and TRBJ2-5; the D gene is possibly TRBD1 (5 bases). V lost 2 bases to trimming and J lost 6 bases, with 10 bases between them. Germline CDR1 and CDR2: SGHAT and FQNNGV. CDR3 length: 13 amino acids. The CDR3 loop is CASSLQGEQTQYF. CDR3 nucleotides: TGTGCCAGCAGCTTACAAGGGGAACAGACCCAGTACTTC.

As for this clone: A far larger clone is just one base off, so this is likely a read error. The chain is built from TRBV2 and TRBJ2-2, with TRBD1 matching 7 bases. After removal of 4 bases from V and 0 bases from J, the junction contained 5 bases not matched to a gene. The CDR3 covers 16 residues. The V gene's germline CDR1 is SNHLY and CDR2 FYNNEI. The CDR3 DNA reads TGTGCCAGCAGTGGACAGGGAATTACGAACACCGGGGAGCTGTTTTTT. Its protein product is CASSGQGITNTGELFF.

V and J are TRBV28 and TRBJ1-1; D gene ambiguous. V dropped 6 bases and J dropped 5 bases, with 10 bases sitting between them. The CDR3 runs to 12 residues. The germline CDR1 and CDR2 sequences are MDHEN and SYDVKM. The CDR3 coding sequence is TGTGCCAGCAGCGAGGAGGGAACTGAAGCTTTCTTT. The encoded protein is CASSEEGTEAFF.

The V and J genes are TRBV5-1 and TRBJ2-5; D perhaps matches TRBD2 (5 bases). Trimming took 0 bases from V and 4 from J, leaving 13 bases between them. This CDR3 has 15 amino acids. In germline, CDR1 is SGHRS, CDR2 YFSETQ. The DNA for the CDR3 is TGCGCCAGCAGCTTGGTAGGCGGAGGCGGAGAGACCCAGTACTTC. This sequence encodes CASSLVGGGGETQYF.

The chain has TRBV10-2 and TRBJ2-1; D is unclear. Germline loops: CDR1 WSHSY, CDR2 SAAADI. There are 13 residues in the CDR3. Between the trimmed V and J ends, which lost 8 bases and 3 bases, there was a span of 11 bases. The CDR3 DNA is TGCGCCAGCGTTAGCAGGAGCTACAATGAGCAGTTCTTC. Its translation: CASVSRSYNEQFF.